This T cell receptor beta chain was captured in a study of CD8 T cells in Susac syndrome. Remarks on this clonotype: Its antigen is undetermined.

Study-wide findings and caveats: In its TCR sequencing and HLA analysis, the study acknowledged that the number of individuals was relatively small.

Random hexamers primed reverse transcription of about 0.45 to 1 ug RNA. By means of immunoSEQ multiplex PCR, TCR beta CDR3 spanning 54 Vbeta and 13 Jbeta underwent amplification. TCRdb itself ran the immunoSEQ multiplex PCR reads through MiXCR, one entry per CDR3 protein. The data show a few hundred thousand distinct CDR3 sequences, approximately 95% seen once. The sequence was obtained from a human donor with multiple sclerosis. The sample comprised CD4+ T cells from PBMCs.

The CDR3 DNA reads TGTGCCAGCAGTTTCGCGTACAGGGGGGAGAATCAGCCCCAGCATTTT. Protein product: CASSFAYRGENQPQHF. V is TRBV28 and J is TRBJ1-5, with 8 bases that match TRBD1. Germline V gene data show CDR1 as MDHEN and CDR2 as SYDVKM. Germline trimming cut 3 bases from V and 4 bases from J; bases unmatched to any gene: 8. The CDR3 spans 16 residues.